This T cell receptor beta chain was documented in a study of T-cell reconstitution after alpha-beta-depleted transplantation in children. Study outcomes and limitations: Reportedly, alpha-beta T cells present about two months post-transplant originated from several hundred expanded clones of graft origin. T-cell numbers and diversity, one year after transplant, stemmed largely from T cells that were newly produced. From surviving recipient T cells and thymic progenitors came the high day-60 TCRbeta diversity observed in some patients.

A word on this clonotype: Its antigen remains unknown.

The TCRbeta library was prepared with unique molecular identifiers. One entry per CDR3 protein, called by TCRdb with MiXCR from the PCR reads. The sample carries approximately 190,000 distinct CDR3 sequences, around 8.4% recorded once. Germline-derived CDR1 and CDR2 are DFQATT and SNEGSKA (reference sequence). Trimming cost V 0 bases and J 5 bases; bases outside gene matches: 7. The CDR3 runs to 15 residues. The source is a male patient between 2 and 10 years old who had a stem cell transplant for acute myeloid leukemia, so the T cells may come from the graft donor. The chain recombines TRBV20-1 with TRBJ2-1; TRBD2 matches at 7 bases. The source material was PBMCs, mostly from graft donor cells, sampled 360 days after TCRalphabeta/CD19-depleted stem cell transplant. CDR3 sequence reads: CSARDESGINNEQFF. The CDR3 DNA reads TGCAGTGCTAGAGATGAGAGCGGGATAAACAATGAGCAGTTCTTC.